This TCR beta chain was observed in a study of blood T cell repertoires in COVID-19. About the research overall: The origin of the acute and convalescent COVID-19 samples was the United States, Italy and Spain.

In germline, CDR1 is MNHEY, CDR2 SMNVEV (reference sequence). This CDR3 is built from 14 residues. V lost 5 bases and J 3 bases, leaving 10 bases between the germline ends. The age range of participants was about 18 to 95 years, with residence in 20 to 25 US areas. TCRdb's table, derived via immunoSEQ multiplex PCR, lists solely in-frame clones and lacks some. The sample has around 120,000 clones, around 88% seen once. The rearrangement links TRBV27 to TRBJ2-2; a weak D match, TRBD1 (6 bases). Source material: PBMCs or T cells enriched from blood (not recorded which). The TCR comes from a woman aged 45-65 years who had recovered from COVID-19. The CDR3 nucleotides read TGTGCCAGCAGTCCCTGGACAGACACCGGGGAGCTGTTTTTT. This translates into CASSPWTDTGELFF.